One sample yielded the 27 T cell receptor beta chains listed below, sequenced in a study of shared clonotypes between healthy human individuals. Using immunoSEQ multiplex PCR, the repertoire was profiled, and TCRdb retains in-frame clones only, with some absent. The sample has around 2.5 million clones, 80% to 95% seen once. Sequencing was carried out using naive CD4+ T cells from PBMCs. Documented subset: CD45RA+ positively selected. The receptors were sampled from a young man in good health. Some clones in this sample may be carry-over from other donors' samples.

The rearrangement uses TRBV28 and TRBJ1-5, with 8 positions matching TRBD1. Germline CDR1 is MDHEN and CDR2 is SYDVKM. The CDR3 is 21 residues long. V lost 4 bases and J lost 5; bases outside the gene matches: 25. This CDR3 is CASSWILPGQEWVEPDQPQHF. The CDR3 coding sequence is TGTGCCAGCAGTTGGATCCTTCCGGGACAGGAATGGGTAGAGCCCGATCAGCCCCAGCATTTT.

This clone has only one observation. This sequence joins TRBV29-1 and TRBJ2-7; D may be TRBD2 (7 bases). The CDR3 spans 14 residues. The germline CDR1 and CDR2 sequences are SQVTM and ANQGSEA. V dropped 5 bases and J dropped 6 bases, with 20 bases sitting between them. The DNA for the CDR3 is TGCAGCGTTTTTCGAGGGGGAGGGTCCGGCGAGCAGTACTTC. Residues: CSVFRGGGSGEQYF.

CDR3 bases: TGTGCCAGCAGCCAAGTTTCCGCTAACTATGGCTACACCTTC. Amino acid sequence: CASSQVSANYGYTF. The genes are TRBV14 and TRBJ1-2; no reliable D call. The CDR3 totals 14 residues. Deletions cut 1 base from V and 0 bases from J, with 6 bases between. Germline CDR1 reads SGHDN; CDR2 reads FVKESK.

This chain uses TRBV7-3 with TRBJ2-1; a weak D match, TRBD2 (5 bases). Trimming took 0 bases from V and 8 from J, leaving 17 bases between them. The germline gives CDR1 SGHTA, CDR2 FQGTGA. The CDR3 spans 16 residues. CDR3 in amino acids: CASSLTVKTRGDEQFF. The CDR3 region has the DNA TGTGCCAGCAGCTTAACCGTCAAGACCCGGGGAGATGAGCAGTTCTTC.

V is TRBV19 and J is TRBJ1-1; the match to TRBD1 covers 7 bases. V shed 10 bases and J 0 bases; nucleotides not matched to a gene: 11. Per germline, CDR1 LNHDA and CDR2 SQIVND (reference sequence). This CDR3 is 15 amino acids long. The CDR3 protein is CATTPGQRVNTEAFF. The CDR3 region has the DNA TGTGCCACCACCCCGGGACAGAGGGTGAACACTGAAGCTTTCTTT. The complete variable domain, with remaining parts taken from reference TRBV19 and TRBJ1-1, reads DGGITQSPKYLFRKEGQNVTLSCEQNLNHDAMYWYRQDPGQGLRLIYYSQIVNDFQKGDIAEGYSVSREKKESFPLTVTSAQKNPTAFYLCATTPGQRVNTEAFFGQGTRLTVV.

The chain's CDR3 is CASSLQWSTDTQYF. CDR3 bases: TGTGCCAGCAGTCTACAGTGGAGCACAGATACGCAGTATTTT. The V and J genes are TRBV28 and TRBJ2-3, with no clear D. The germline V and J ends were trimmed by 5 bases and 0 bases, with 9 bases remaining between them. The germline gives CDR1 MDHEN, CDR2 SYDVKM. There are 14 residues in the CDR3.

In regard to this clone: Other nucleotide sequences in the sample specify the same CDR3. This chain connects TRBV30 to TRBJ2-3, with unresolved D. This CDR3 comprises 12 residues. Trimming shortened V by 0 bases and J by 6 bases, and 7 bases separated the two germline ends. Germline V gene lookup returns CDR1 GTSNPN and CDR2 SVGIG (reference sequence). DNA for the CDR3: TGTGCCTGGAGTGTAGGTGGGGATACGCAGTATTTT. It codes for CAWSVGGDTQYF.

With respect to this clone: The same CDR3 can be traced to other DNA sequences in this sample. This rearrangement joins TRBV6-5 to TRBJ1-5, with TRBD1 as a possible D gene (6 bases). The CDR3 is made up of 13 amino acids. Trimming shortened V by 1 base and J by 5 bases, and 6 bases separated the two germline ends. Germline V gene lookup returns CDR1 MNHEY and CDR2 SVGAGI. The CDR3 DNA sequence: TGTGCCAGCAGTTACTACAGGGATCAGCCCCAGCATTTT. Translating it yields CASSYYRDQPQHF.

The J gene is TRBJ2-1, the V gene TRBV28; D ambiguous. CDR1 is MDHEN and CDR2 is SYDVKM in the germline V gene. V was shortened by 6 bases and J by 9 bases, with 15 bases between the two germline ends. The CDR3 is made up of 13 amino acids. CDR3 nucleotide sequence: TGTGCCAGCAGCCCCCCTTCCGTGGGTGAGCAGTTCTTC. It specifies CASSPPSVGEQFF.

The chain employs TRBV28 and TRBJ1-2, with a tentative D call TRBD1 (6 bases). Trimming stripped 6 bases from V and 3 bases from J, with 8 bases between. In germline, CDR1 is MDHEN, CDR2 SYDVKM. The CDR3 length is 12 residues. CDR3 sequence reads: CASRAGDYGYTF. The CDR3 DNA is TGTGCCAGCAGGGCAGGGGACTATGGCTACACCTTC.

The J gene is TRBJ2-5, the V gene TRBV6-4; unclear D gene. Trimming removed 2 bases at V and 7 bases at J, with 14 bases between. CDR3 size: 14 residues. Germline V gene data show CDR1 as MRHNA and CDR2 as SNTAGT. CDR3 in DNA: TGTGCCAGCAGTGACCAGGCCTGGGATGGGACCCAGTACTTC. Residues: CASSDQAWDGTQYF.

The chain is built from TRBV11-2 and TRBJ2-7; either TRBD1 or TRBD2 may fit D (5 bases each). The V end lost 5 bases, the J end lost 2 bases, and 13 bases lay between the germline ends. Per the germline V gene, CDR1 is SGHAT and CDR2 is FQNNGV. The CDR3 is 14 amino acids. Here the CDR3 DNA reads TGTGCCAGCAGCACCAGGGACGGAGCCTACGAGCAGTACTTC. Amino acids: CASSTRDGAYEQYF.

V and J are TRBV27 and TRBJ2-7; weak D call: TRBD2 (5 bases). The germline CDR1 and CDR2 sequences are MNHEY and SMNVEV (reference sequence). Trimming removed 2 bases at V and 2 bases at J, with 13 bases between. The CDR3 loop spans 15 amino acids. In nucleotides, the CDR3 is TGTGCCAGCAGTTTACTGGCGGGTTCCACCTACGAGCAGTACTTC. Amino acids: CASSLLAGSTYEQYF.

The chain is built from TRBV29-1 and TRBJ1-1, with D hard to call. The V end was cut by 5 bases, the J end by 0 bases, with 10 bases between. Germline assignment: CDR1 SQVTM and CDR2 ANQGSEA. The CDR3 consists of 13 residues. In DNA form, the CDR3 reads TGCAGCGTTAAGGGCCTACTGAACACTGAAGCTTTCTTT. Its protein is CSVKGLLNTEAFF.

The rearrangement joins TRBV5-1 to TRBJ2-7; TRBD1 matches at 8 bases. This CDR3 is built from 14 residues. The V and J ends lost 7 bases and 6 bases, in that order; junction bases with no gene match: 12. Germline lookup yields CDR1 SGHRS and CDR2 YFSETQ. The CDR3: CASVSGTGPGEQYF. The CDR3 DNA follows: TGCGCCAGCGTCTCCGGGACAGGCCCGGGCGAGCAGTACTTC.

For the CDR3, the DNA is TGTGCCAGCTCACCACCGTCAGAGAGCACAGATACGCAGTATTTT. It encodes CASSPPSESTDTQYF. This chain connects TRBV18 to TRBJ2-3; the D is unclear. Trimming cost V 0 bases and J 0 bases, with 7 bases left between them. This CDR3 comprises 15 residues. Germline CDR1 and CDR2: KGHSH and LQKENI. The variable domain in full, completed from reference TRBV18 and TRBJ2-3, reads NAGVMQNPRHLVRRRGQEARLRCSPMKGHSHVYWYRQLPEEGLKFMVYLQKENIIDESGMPKERFSAEFPKEGPSILRIQQVVRGDSAAYFCASSPPSESTDTQYFGPGTRLTVL.

The chain joins TRBV25-1 to TRBJ2-2; D unclear. The V end lost 1 base, the J end lost 11 bases, and 8 bases lay between the germline ends. Germline lookup yields CDR1 MGHDK and CDR2 SYGVNS. This CDR3 has 12 amino acids. The CDR3, as DNA: TGTGCCAGCAGTGAATGGGAATCCGAGCTGTTTTTT. Protein product: CASSEWESELFF.

This chain joins TRBV7-3 and TRBJ2-2; 15 nucleotides line up with TRBD2. CDR3 length: 17 residues. With V trimmed by 5 bases and J by 6 bases, 7 bases remained unmatched. Germline V gene data show CDR1 as SGHTA and CDR2 as FQGTGA. The CDR3 here is CASSPIGLAGGSGELFF. The CDR3 nucleotides are TGTGCCAGCAGCCCAATTGGACTAGCGGGAGGGTCCGGGGAGCTGTTTTTT. Looking up the rest from reference TRBV7-3 and TRBJ2-2 gives the full variable domain: GAGVSQTPSNKVTEKGKYVELRCDPISGHTALYWYRQSLGQGPEFLIYFQGTGAADDSGLPNDRFFAVRPEGSVSTLKIQRTERGDSAVYLCASSPIGLAGGSGELFFGEGSRLTVL.

The chain joins TRBV29-1 to TRBJ2-1, with D possibly matching TRBD2 (7 bases). This CDR3 is 14 amino acids long. CDR1 SQVTM and CDR2 ANQGSEA come from the germline V gene. Between the trimmed V and J ends, which lost 7 bases and 5 bases, there was a span of 18 bases. In nucleotides, the CDR3 is TGCAGCGCATTCGGCCAGCGGGACAACAATGAGCAGTTCTTC. This sequence encodes CSAFGQRDNNEQFF.

The J gene is TRBJ2-5, the V gene TRBV5-4, with 11 bases lining up with TRBD2. This CDR3 is built from 16 residues. The J segment lost 3 bases and the V segment lost 2 bases, leaving 6 bases of the junction unmatched. Germline lookup yields CDR1 SGHNT and CDR2 YYREEE (reference sequence). In nucleotides, the CDR3 is TGTGCCAGCAGCTTCCTCCCGGGACTAGCGGAAGAGACCCAGTACTTC. Translating it yields CASSFLPGLAEETQYF.

The chain carries TRBV4-1 and TRBJ2-4; maybe TRBD1 (5 bases). The germline V gene has CDR1 MGHRA and CDR2 YSYEKL. V lost 1 base and J 8 bases, leaving 12 bases between the germline ends. This CDR3 is 14 amino acids long. The CDR3 region is CASSQVQKGDIQYF. CDR3 bases: TGCGCCAGCAGCCAAGTTCAGAAAGGGGACATTCAGTACTTC.

V is TRBV7-3 and J is TRBJ2-7; D remains ambiguous. The CDR3 totals 13 residues. V lost 2 bases and J lost 6, with 11 bases in between. Germline lookup yields CDR1 SGHTA and CDR2 FQGTGA. CDR3 DNA: TGTGCCAGCAGCTTAGGGTACGGGCGCGAGCAGTACTTC. Translating gives CASSLGYGREQYF.

The chain uses TRBV14 and TRBJ2-3; possibly TRBD1 for D (6 bases). Germline V CDR1 and CDR2: SGHDN, FVKESK. Trimming took 6 bases from V and 4 from J, leaving 11 bases between them. CDR3 length equals 13 residues. CDR3 bases: TGTGCCAGCAGTCTACAGGGAGCAGATACGCAGTATTTT. It translates to CASSLQGADTQYF.

This clone was observed once. The gene calls are TRBV27 and TRBJ2-3; D not resolved. This CDR3 has 13 amino acids. CDR1 MNHEY and CDR2 SMNVEV come from the germline V gene (reference sequence). V was cut by 7 bases and J by 0 bases, with 8 bases left in between. As DNA, the CDR3 is TGTGCCAGCAATGAGAGGAGCACAGATACGCAGTATTTT. Translating it yields CASNERSTDTQYF.

This chain joins TRBV18 and TRBJ2-7, with D unresolved. V gave up 3 bases and J gave up 3 bases, with 9 bases separating them. Germline CDR1 is KGHSH and CDR2 is LQKENI. This CDR3 is 13 amino acids long. Written as DNA, the CDR3 is TGTGCCAGCTCACCCGCCGACGGCTACGAGCAGTACTTC. Amino acids: CASSPADGYEQYF.

V gene TRBV6-1 combines with J gene TRBJ2-3, with D perhaps given as TRBD1 or TRBD2 (5 bases each). Germline CDR1 and CDR2: MNHNS and SASEGT. The CDR3 extends over 15 amino acids. Trimming took off 7 bases at V and 0 bases at J, with 14 bases between the two ends. For the CDR3, the DNA is TGTGCCAGCACCAGACAGACTACTAGCACAGATACGCAGTATTTT. It codes for CASTRQTTSTDTQYF.

The J gene is TRBJ2-3, the V gene TRBV5-1, with 8 bases that match TRBD2. The V gene end was trimmed by 4 bases and the J gene end by 6 bases; junction bases not matched to a gene: 10. CDR3 length: 15 amino acids. Germline V CDR1 and CDR2: SGHRS, YFSETQ. For the CDR3, the DNA is TGCGCCAGCAGCCTAAGCGGGAGAGGGTCGGATACGCAGTATTTT. It codes for CASSLSGRGSDTQYF.